Following are 9 T cell receptor beta chains from one sample sequenced in a study of blood T cell repertoires in COVID-19. Assay: immunoSEQ multiplex PCR; the TCRdb copy retains only in-frame clones and omits some. The data show about 400,000 clones, 80% to 90% seen once. Sequencing was done on a sample of peripheral blood. The receptors derive from a woman aged 25 to 45 with acute or convalescent COVID-19.

The V and J genes are TRBV28 and TRBJ1-6; D is unresolved. The V end was cut by 6 bases, the J end by 10 bases, with 13 bases between. The CDR3 extends over 13 amino acids. Germline V gene data show CDR1 as MDHEN and CDR2 as SYDVKM. The CDR3 protein is CASSAPRISPLHF. Here the CDR3 DNA reads TGTGCCAGCAGCGCACCCAGGATATCACCCCTCCACTTT.

This clone was observed once. V is TRBV11-2 and J is TRBJ1-5, with 8 bases identical to TRBD1. CDR1 and CDR2 (germline): SGHAT, FQNNGV. The CDR3 loop spans 14 amino acids. V shed 6 bases, J shed 7 bases, and the junction held 8 bases outside the gene matches. Written as DNA, the CDR3 is TGTGCCAGCAGTTCTGGACAGGGTCCCCAGCCCCAGCATTTT. Translation: CASSSGQGPQPQHF.

The chain combines TRBV28 with TRBJ2-1; TRBD2 might be the D (5 bases). The ends were cut back, 2 bases at V and 11 bases at J, with 7 bases in the middle. Germline CDR1 reads MDHEN; CDR2 reads SYDVKM. This CDR3 contains 11 residues. In DNA, the CDR3 is TGTGCCAGCAGTTTAGAGGGCAAGCAGTTCTTC. Translated, it gives CASSLEGKQFF.

The chain combines TRBV2 with TRBJ1-1; the D is unclear. The CDR3 has 13 residues. Per germline, CDR1 SNHLY and CDR2 FYNNEI. V was cut by 5 bases and J by 2 bases, with 9 bases left in between. The CDR3 DNA sequence: TGTGCCAGCAGTTCTACAGCTAACACTGAAGCTTTCTTT. Its translation: CASSSTANTEAFF.

The chain joins TRBV5-1 to TRBJ1-2, with a tentative D call TRBD1 (6 bases). The CDR3 sequence is 15 residues long. The germline V and J ends were trimmed by 4 bases and 7 bases, with 20 bases remaining between them. Germline lookup yields CDR1 SGHRS and CDR2 YFSETQ. This CDR3 is CASSPQRRGFGGYTF. The CDR3 DNA sequence: TGCGCCAGCAGCCCCCAGCGTAGGGGGTTCGGTGGCTACACCTTC.

This sequence joins TRBV5-6 and TRBJ1-1; 9 bases map to TRBD1. Unmatched junction bases numbered 17, after V lost 4 bases and J lost 1 base. CDR3 length: 19 amino acids. Per germline, CDR1 SGHDT and CDR2 YYEEEE. CDR3 DNA: TGTGCCAGCAGCACAGCAAGGGACAGGGAGTGGATCCGGAACACTGAAGCTTTCTTT. Translated, it gives CASSTARDREWIRNTEAFF.

The V gene is TRBV6-5, the J gene TRBJ2-5; possibly TRBD1 for D (5 bases). V gave up 0 bases and J gave up 4 bases, with 9 bases separating them. This CDR3 region has 14 residues. CDR1 and CDR2 from the germline V gene are MNHEY and SVGAGI. CDR3 in amino acids: CASSYSKGPETQYF. Here the CDR3 DNA reads TGTGCCAGCAGTTACTCGAAGGGGCCAGAGACCCAGTACTTC.

The CDR3 DNA reads TGCGCCAGCTCAAACTCGAACACCGGGGAGCTGTTTTTT. Translated, it gives CASSNSNTGELFF. This rearrangement joins TRBV5-1 to TRBJ2-2; D is uncertain. The CDR3 length is 13 residues. V was shortened by 7 bases and J by 0 bases, with 7 bases between the two germline ends. Germline CDR1 and CDR2: SGHRS and YFSETQ.

This chain uses TRBV6-5 with TRBJ2-5, with TRBD1 identical over 8 bases. Germline V gene lookup returns CDR1 MNHEY and CDR2 SVGAGI. There are 13 residues in the CDR3. V was pared by 7 bases and J by 7 bases, with 8 bases of the junction left unmatched. The CDR3 region has the DNA TGTGCCAGCAAGTCCGCAGGGGGCCTGACCCAGTACTTC. Translation: CASKSAGGLTQYF.